The source of this TCR gamma chain is a study of gamma-delta chains in newborns, infants, children. About the study: Microbial exposure reportedly drives polyclonal innate γδ T cell expansion after birth.

By sample fraction, this clone is large. TCRdb re-processed the reads using CATT. The table includes roughly 1,200 gamma-chain clones, around three fifths detected once. Germline V lookup: CDR1 VTNTFY, CDR2 YDVSTARD (reference sequence). The CDR3 sequence is 12 residues long. Germline trimming cut 0 bases from V and 7 bases from J; bases unmatched to any gene: 3. The chain combines TRGV3 with TRGJ1 or TRGJ2. Germline matching of the DNA provided the J gene here, since TCRdb leaves it blank. The sequence came from a child who was a newborn, infant or young child, either healthy, febrile or measles-vaccinated (not recorded which). The sample consisted of blood. CDR3 sequence: CATWDRRYKKLF. The CDR3 region has the DNA TGTGCCACCTGGGACAGGCGGTATAAGAAACTCTTT.